These 25 T cell receptor beta chains were sequenced from one sample in a study of blood T cell repertoires in COVID-19. Only in-frame clones appear in the TCRdb table, and some are missing; sequencing was by immunoSEQ multiplex PCR. The sample consists of hundreds of thousands of clones, about 88% of them appearing once. Sample: peripheral blood. These receptors all stem from a man aged 18 to 30 with COVID-19, enrolled during active disease.

This clone showed up just a few times. The gene calls are TRBV7-2 and TRBJ2-5, with TRBD2 identical over 8 bases. J lost 1 base, V lost 4 bases, and 5 bases had no gene match. Germline CDR1 is SGHTA and CDR2 is FQGNSA. The CDR3 has 15 residues. CDR3 DNA: TGTGCCAGCAGCTCCTACACTAGCGGCCAAGAGACCCAGTACTTC. Translating it yields CASSSYTSGQETQYF. Based on the CDR3 plus reference TRBV7-2 and TRBJ2-5, the full variable domain is GAGVSQSPSNKVTEKGKDVELRCDPISGHTALYWYRQSLGQGLEFLIYFQGNSAPDKSGLPSDRFSAERTGGSVSTLTIQRTQQEDSAVYLCASSSYTSGQETQYFGPGTRLLVL.

The chain carries TRBV4-2 and TRBJ2-3; D gene ambiguous. V was cut by 8 bases and J by 5 bases, with 11 bases left in between. Germline V lookup: CDR1 LGHNA, CDR2 YNFKEQ. This CDR3 spans 12 amino acids. DNA of the CDR3: TGTGCCAGCGGCTCACCTGAAGATACGCAGTATTTT. Its protein product is CASGSPEDTQYF.

The chain has TRBV29-1 and TRBJ2-3, with TRBD2 matching over 13 bases. CDR1 is SQVTM, CDR2 ANQGSEA, per germline. Unmatched junction bases numbered 7, after V lost 4 bases and J lost 6 bases. This CDR3 has 15 residues. CDR3 residues: CSVGGLAGVGDTQYF. For the CDR3, the DNA is TGCAGCGTTGGAGGACTAGCGGGAGTAGGTGATACGCAGTATTTT.

This chain joins TRBV27 and TRBJ1-2; D may be TRBD1 (5 bases). Germline V gene data show CDR1 as MNHEY and CDR2 as SMNVEV (reference sequence). This CDR3 is 14 amino acids long. V was trimmed by 5 bases and J by 2 bases, leaving 12 bases between them. The CDR3, as DNA: TGTGCCAGCAGTCCAAGGACAAGCAACTATGGCTACACCTTC. It specifies CASSPRTSNYGYTF.

This clone has only one observation. V usage is TRBV20-1 and J usage is TRBJ2-5; D gene uncertain. V gave up 0 bases and J gave up 4 bases, with 3 bases separating them. Germline-derived CDR1 and CDR2 are DFQATT and SNEGSKA (reference sequence). The CDR3 loop spans 11 amino acids. CDR3 coding DNA: TGCAGTGCTAGAGATATAGAGACCCAGTACTTC. Protein: CSARDIETQYF.

V gene TRBV5-6 combines with J gene TRBJ2-5, with D possibly matching TRBD2 (6 bases). V gave up 5 bases and J gave up 4 bases, with 12 bases separating them. The length of the CDR3 is 13 residues. Looked up from germline, CDR1 is SGHDT and CDR2 is YYEEEE. This CDR3 is CASSLRRGETQYF. As DNA, the CDR3 is TGTGCCAGCAGTTTGCGGCGGGGAGAGACCCAGTACTTC. The whole variable domain, filled in from reference TRBV5-6 and TRBJ2-5, reads DAGVTQSPTHLIKTRGQQVTLRCSPKSGHDTVSWYQQALGQGPQFIFQYYEEEERQRGNFPDRFSGHQFPNYSSELNVNALLLGDSALYLCASSLRRGETQYFGPGTRLLVL.

The CDR3 region has the DNA TGTGCCAGCAGTTACTCGGCCAGCGACTCCTACGAGCAGTACTTC. As protein: CASSYSASDSYEQYF. This sequence joins TRBV6-5 and TRBJ2-7; D gene unclear. Per the germline V gene, CDR1 is MNHEY and CDR2 is SVGAGI. V lost 0 bases to trimming and J lost 0 bases, with 9 bases between them. The CDR3 runs 15 residues.

The rearrangement uses TRBV10-3 and TRBJ2-2, with TRBD2 matching over 14 bases. The V gene end was trimmed by 4 bases and the J gene end by 6 bases; junction bases not matched to a gene: 1. Germline CDR1 ENHRY, CDR2 SYGVKD. The CDR3 extends over 15 amino acids. In DNA form, the CDR3 reads TGTGCCATCAGTGGGGGACTAGCGGGAGCCGGGGAGCTGTTTTTT. Translating it yields CAISGGLAGAGELFF.

This clone showed up just once. The V and J genes are TRBV29-1 and TRBJ1-2; 7 nucleotides agree with TRBD1. CDR1 and CDR2 (germline): SQVTM, ANQGSEA. The CDR3 length is 12 residues. Trimming cost V 6 bases and J 4 bases; bases outside gene matches: 5. The chain's CDR3 is CSVRDSLYGYTF. CDR3 nucleotides: TGCAGCGTGCGGGACAGCCTCTATGGCTACACCTTC.

V and J are TRBV12-3 or TRBV12-4 and TRBJ2-7; TRBD2 might be the D (5 bases). The CDR3 is 13 amino acids. V was pared by 2 bases and J by 5 bases, with 10 bases between. In DNA, the CDR3 is TGTGCCAGCAGTTTAAACAGCGGAGACGAGCAGTACTTC. Translating gives CASSLNSGDEQYF.

J is TRBJ2-5 and V is TRBV13; the match to TRBD2 covers 8 bases. Germline CDR1 is PRHDT and CDR2 is FYEKMQ (reference sequence). There are 13 residues in the CDR3. The CDR3 sequence: CAASIAGQETQYF. The CDR3 DNA reads TGTGCTGCCTCAATAGCGGGGCAAGAGACCCAGTACTTC.

The V and J genes are TRBV5-5 and TRBJ2-7; a weak D match, TRBD2 (5 bases). The V end was cut by 0 bases, the J end by 4 bases, with 8 bases between. The CDR3 loop spans 13 amino acids. Per germline, CDR1 SGHKS and CDR2 YYEKEE (reference sequence). The CDR3 loop is CASSLASSYEQYF. CDR3 nucleotide sequence: TGTGCCAGCAGCTTGGCTAGCTCGTACGAGCAGTACTTC.

The rearrangement uses TRBV12-5 and TRBJ1-5; D might be TRBD1 (5 bases). CDR1 and CDR2 from the germline V gene are LGHNT and FRNRAP. V was clipped by 2 bases and J by 4 bases, with 21 bases between them. This CDR3 spans 18 amino acids. This chain's CDR3 is CASGLFSAGPTSNQPQHF. CDR3 sequence (DNA): TGTGCTAGTGGTTTGTTTTCGGCAGGGCCCACGTCTAATCAGCCCCAGCATTTT.

J is TRBJ1-5 and V is TRBV19; D is undetermined. The V and J ends lost 3 bases and 2 bases respectively, with 11 bases between them. Germline V gene sequence: CDR1 LNHDA, CDR2 SQIVND (reference sequence). This CDR3 has 15 residues. CDR3 nucleotide sequence: TGTGCCAGTAGTATTCAACACCTTGGCAATCAGCCCCAGCATTTT. This codes for CASSIQHLGNQPQHF.

This chain uses TRBV30 with TRBJ2-3, with a tentative D call TRBD1 (6 bases). V shed 3 bases and J shed 4 bases, with 8 bases lying between them. Germline-derived CDR1 and CDR2 are GTSNPN and SVGIG (reference sequence). CDR3 length: 12 residues. The CDR3 nucleotides read TGTGCCTGGAGAACAGGGCCAGATACGCAGTATTTT. It is translated as CAWRTGPDTQYF.

Of note for this clone: In the same sample, other DNA sequences code for this CDR3. The chain carries TRBV2 and TRBJ2-7; 8 bases are a match to TRBD2. The CDR3 has 15 residues. With V trimmed by 3 bases and J by 1 base, 5 bases remained unmatched. From germline, CDR1 is SNHLY and CDR2 FYNNEI. CDR3 sequence: CASSDVGRASYEQYF. As DNA, the CDR3 is TGTGCCAGCAGTGACGTCGGGAGGGCATCCTACGAGCAGTACTTC. Full variable domain (outside the CDR3, taken from reference TRBV2 and TRBJ2-7): EPEVTQTPSHQVTQMGQEVILRCVPISNHLYFYWYRQILGQKVEFLVSFYNNEISEKSEIFDDQFSVERPDGSNFTLKIRSTKLEDSAMYFCASSDVGRASYEQYFGPGTRLTVT.

V usage is TRBV5-8 and J usage is TRBJ1-5, with D unresolved. The length of the CDR3 is 15 residues. Germline V gene sequence: CDR1 SGHTS, CDR2 YDEGEE. V lost 2 bases and J 0 bases, leaving 9 bases between the germline ends. This CDR3 reads CASSFSGDSNQPQHF. The CDR3 DNA reads as TGTGCCAGCAGCTTTTCCGGGGATAGCAATCAGCCCCAGCATTTT.

V and J are TRBV11-3 and TRBJ2-7; D not resolved. The V end was cut by 2 bases, the J end by 0 bases, with 11 bases between. Germline loops: CDR1 SGHNT, CDR2 YENEEA. There are 15 residues in the CDR3. CDR3 DNA sequence: TGTGCCAGCAGCTTACGACGACTCCCCTCCTACGAGCAGTACTTC. Protein product: CASSLRRLPSYEQYF.

The gene calls are TRBV6-5 and TRBJ1-1, with D unresolved. Trimming removed 0 bases from V and 2 bases from J, with 10 bases in between. This CDR3 spans 15 amino acids. Germline CDR1 and CDR2: MNHEY and SVGAGI. The CDR3 DNA sequence: TGTGCCAGCAGTTACTCCAGGCGGACTAACACTGAAGCTTTCTTT. Amino acids: CASSYSRRTNTEAFF.

V gene TRBV19 combines with J gene TRBJ2-7; 8 nucleotides agree with TRBD2. The CDR3 has 14 amino acids. The germline V gene has CDR1 LNHDA and CDR2 SQIVND (reference sequence). The junction had 4 bases not matched to a gene; V was cut back by 4 bases and J by 2 bases. DNA of the CDR3: TGTGCCAGTAGTAAGAACGGGAGGGCCTACGAGCAGTACTTC. Its translation is CASSKNGRAYEQYF.

This clone is a singleton in its sample. The rearrangement uses TRBV5-4 and TRBJ2-5; a weak D match, TRBD2 (5 bases). The germline V gene has CDR1 SGHNT and CDR2 YYREEE (reference sequence). Trimming took off 6 bases at V and 3 bases at J, with 15 bases between the two ends. The CDR3 has 14 residues. CDR3 nucleotides: TGTGCCAGCAAGGAGGCCGAGCAGAAAGAGACCCAGTACTTC. Protein sequence: CASKEAEQKETQYF.

The rearrangement joins TRBV15 to TRBJ1-5; TRBD1 aligns across 8 bases. Germline lookup yields CDR1 LNHNV and CDR2 YYDKDF (reference sequence). V trimming: 1 base; J trimming: 7 bases; junction bases outside the gene matches: 3. This CDR3 spans 14 amino acids. DNA of the CDR3: TGTGCCACCAGCAGAGGGACAGGGTTCCAGCCCCAGCATTTT. It translates to CATSRGTGFQPQHF.

The chain joins TRBV5-4 to TRBJ1-2; D unclear. The length of the CDR3 is 16 residues. The V gene's germline CDR1 is SGHNT and CDR2 YYREEE (reference sequence). V lost 3 bases, J lost 3 bases, and 18 bases lay in between. The CDR3 region has the DNA TGTGCCAGCAGCTCCTATTCTGTTATCCGAGACTATGGCTACACCTTC. Amino acids: CASSSYSVIRDYGYTF.

The CDR3 DNA follows: TGTGCCAGCAGCGTCTCCCAGGTTTCAGATACGCAGTATTTT. Translation: CASSVSQVSDTQYF. The rearrangement links TRBV9 to TRBJ2-3; D ambiguous. Trimming cost V 2 bases and J 4 bases, with 11 bases left between them. The CDR3 extends over 14 amino acids. From germline, CDR1 is SGDLS and CDR2 YYNGEE.

This rearrangement joins TRBV19 to TRBJ2-5, with a weak D call TRBD1 (5 bases). The V gene lost 7 bases and the J gene lost 9 bases, with 9 bases spanning the gap. This CDR3 region has 10 residues. CDR1 LNHDA and CDR2 SQIVND come from the germline V gene (reference sequence). This CDR3 is CASTSGSQYF. The DNA of the CDR3 is TGTGCCAGTACCTCAGGGTCCCAGTACTTC.